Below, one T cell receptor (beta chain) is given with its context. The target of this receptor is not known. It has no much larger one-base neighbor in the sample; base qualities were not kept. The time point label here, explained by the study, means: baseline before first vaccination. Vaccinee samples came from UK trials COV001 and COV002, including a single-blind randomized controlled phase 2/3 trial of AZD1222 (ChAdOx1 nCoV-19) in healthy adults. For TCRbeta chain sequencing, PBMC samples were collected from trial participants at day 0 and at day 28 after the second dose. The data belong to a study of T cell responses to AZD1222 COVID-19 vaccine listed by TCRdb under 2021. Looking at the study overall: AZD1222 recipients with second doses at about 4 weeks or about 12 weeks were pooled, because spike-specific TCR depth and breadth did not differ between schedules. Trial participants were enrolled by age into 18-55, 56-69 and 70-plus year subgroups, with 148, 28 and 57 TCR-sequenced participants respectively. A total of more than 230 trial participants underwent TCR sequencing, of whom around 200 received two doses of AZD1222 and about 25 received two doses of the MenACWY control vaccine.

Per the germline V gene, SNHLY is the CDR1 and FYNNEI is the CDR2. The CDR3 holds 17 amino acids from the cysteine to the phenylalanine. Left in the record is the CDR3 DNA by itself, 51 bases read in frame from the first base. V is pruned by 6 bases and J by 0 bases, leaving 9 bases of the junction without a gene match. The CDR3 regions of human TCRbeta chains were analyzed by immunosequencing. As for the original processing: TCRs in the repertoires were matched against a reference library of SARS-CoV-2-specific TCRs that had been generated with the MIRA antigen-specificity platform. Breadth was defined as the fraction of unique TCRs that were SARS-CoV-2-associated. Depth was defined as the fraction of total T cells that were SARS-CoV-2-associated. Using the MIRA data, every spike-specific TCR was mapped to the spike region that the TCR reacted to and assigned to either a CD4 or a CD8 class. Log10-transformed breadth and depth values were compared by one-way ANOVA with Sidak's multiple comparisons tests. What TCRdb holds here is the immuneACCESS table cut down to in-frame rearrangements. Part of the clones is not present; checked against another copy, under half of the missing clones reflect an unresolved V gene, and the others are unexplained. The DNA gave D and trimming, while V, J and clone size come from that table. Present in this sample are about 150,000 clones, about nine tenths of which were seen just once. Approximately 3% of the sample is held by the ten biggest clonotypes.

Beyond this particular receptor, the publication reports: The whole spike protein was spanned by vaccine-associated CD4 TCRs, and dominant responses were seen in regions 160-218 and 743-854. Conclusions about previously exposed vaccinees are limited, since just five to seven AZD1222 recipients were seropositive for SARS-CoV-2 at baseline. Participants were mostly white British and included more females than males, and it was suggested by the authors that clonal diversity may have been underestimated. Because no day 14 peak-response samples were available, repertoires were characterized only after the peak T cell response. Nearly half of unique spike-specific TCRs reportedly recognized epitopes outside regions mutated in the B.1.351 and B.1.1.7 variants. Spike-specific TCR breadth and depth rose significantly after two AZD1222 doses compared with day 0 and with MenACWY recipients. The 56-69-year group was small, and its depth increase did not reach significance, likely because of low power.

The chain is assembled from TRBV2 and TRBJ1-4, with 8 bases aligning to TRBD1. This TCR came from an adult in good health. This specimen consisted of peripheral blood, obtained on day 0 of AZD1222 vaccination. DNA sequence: TGTGCCAGCAGAGACGGACAGGGAGCCCCAACTAATGAAAAACTGTTTTTT. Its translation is CASRDGQGAPTNEKLFF.